This TCR beta chain was sequenced for a study of T cells after yellow fever vaccination. A single record per CDR3 protein comes from TCRdb applying MiXCR to the 5' RACE reads. The data hold roughly 170,000 distinct CDR3 sequences, with approximately 6% observed a single time. Trimming left V 6 bases short and J 6 bases short, with 15 bases between. CDR1 is DFQATT, CDR2 SNEGSKA, per germline (reference sequence). The CDR3 is 13 amino acids. This clonotype was counted at least ten times. The sequence was collected from a man between 18 and 29 years old who received the YFV17D yellow fever vaccine. Sequenced here: CD4+ T cells sorted from PBMCs, sampled on the day of the first yellow fever vaccination. The chain carries TRBV20-1 and TRBJ1-5, with D possibly matching TRBD1 (5 bases). Written as DNA, the CDR3 is TGCAGTGCCCGTTTGGGGGAGGGTCAGCCCCAGCATTTT. This encodes CSARLGEGQPQHF.